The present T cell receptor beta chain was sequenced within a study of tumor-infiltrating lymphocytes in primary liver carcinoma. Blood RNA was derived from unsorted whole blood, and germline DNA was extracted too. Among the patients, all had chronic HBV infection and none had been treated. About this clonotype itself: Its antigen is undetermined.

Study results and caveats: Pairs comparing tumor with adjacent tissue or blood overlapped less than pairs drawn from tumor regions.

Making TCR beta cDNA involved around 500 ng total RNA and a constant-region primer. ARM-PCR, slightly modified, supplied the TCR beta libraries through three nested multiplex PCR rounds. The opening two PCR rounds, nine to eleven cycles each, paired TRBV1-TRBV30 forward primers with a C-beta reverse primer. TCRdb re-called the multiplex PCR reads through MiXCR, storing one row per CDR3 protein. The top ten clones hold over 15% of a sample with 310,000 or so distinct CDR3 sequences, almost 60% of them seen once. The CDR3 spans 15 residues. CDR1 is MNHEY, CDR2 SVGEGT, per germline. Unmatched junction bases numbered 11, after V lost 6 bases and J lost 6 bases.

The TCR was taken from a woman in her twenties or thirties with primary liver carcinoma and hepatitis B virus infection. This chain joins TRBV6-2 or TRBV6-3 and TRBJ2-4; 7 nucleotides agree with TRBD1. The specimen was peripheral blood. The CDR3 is CASRHRGTDPNIQYF. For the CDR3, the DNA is TGTGCCAGCAGACACAGGGGCACAGACCCAAACATTCAGTACTTC.